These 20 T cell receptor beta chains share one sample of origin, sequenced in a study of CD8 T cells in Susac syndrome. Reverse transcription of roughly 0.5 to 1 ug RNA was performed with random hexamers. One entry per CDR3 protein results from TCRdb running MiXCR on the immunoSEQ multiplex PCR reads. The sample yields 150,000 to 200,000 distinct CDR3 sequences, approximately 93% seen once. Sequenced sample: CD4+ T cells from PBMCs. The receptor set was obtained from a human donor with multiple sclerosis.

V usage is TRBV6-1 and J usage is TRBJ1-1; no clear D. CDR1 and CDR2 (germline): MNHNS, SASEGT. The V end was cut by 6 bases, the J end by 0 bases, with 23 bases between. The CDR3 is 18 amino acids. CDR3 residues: CASRRPFPGLGLNTEAFF. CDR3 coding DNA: TGTGCCAGCAGGAGACCCTTCCCAGGACTAGGCCTGAACACTGAAGCTTTCTTT.

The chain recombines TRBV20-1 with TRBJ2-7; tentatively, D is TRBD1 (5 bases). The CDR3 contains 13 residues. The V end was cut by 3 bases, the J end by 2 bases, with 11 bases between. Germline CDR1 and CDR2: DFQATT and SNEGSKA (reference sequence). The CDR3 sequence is CSASRVPTYEQYF. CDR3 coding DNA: TGCAGTGCTAGCAGGGTCCCTACCTACGAGCAGTACTTC.

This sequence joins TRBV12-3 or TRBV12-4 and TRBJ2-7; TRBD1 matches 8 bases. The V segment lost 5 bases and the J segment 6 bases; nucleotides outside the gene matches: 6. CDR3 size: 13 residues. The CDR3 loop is CASSRQGLGEQYF. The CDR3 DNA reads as TGTGCCAGCAGTCGACAGGGGTTGGGCGAGCAGTACTTC.

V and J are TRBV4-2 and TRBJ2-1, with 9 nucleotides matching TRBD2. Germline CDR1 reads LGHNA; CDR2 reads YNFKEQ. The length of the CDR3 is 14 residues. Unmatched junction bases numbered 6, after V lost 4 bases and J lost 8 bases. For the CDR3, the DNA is TGTGCCAGCAGCCGAGGGACTAGCCGGGATGAGCAGTTCTTC. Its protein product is CASSRGTSRDEQFF.

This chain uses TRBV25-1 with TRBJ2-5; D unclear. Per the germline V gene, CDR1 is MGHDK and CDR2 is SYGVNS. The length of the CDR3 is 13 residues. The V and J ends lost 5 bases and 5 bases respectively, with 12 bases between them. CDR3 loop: CASSILPKETQYF. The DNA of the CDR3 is TGTGCCAGCAGTATCCTTCCTAAGGAGACCCAGTACTTC.

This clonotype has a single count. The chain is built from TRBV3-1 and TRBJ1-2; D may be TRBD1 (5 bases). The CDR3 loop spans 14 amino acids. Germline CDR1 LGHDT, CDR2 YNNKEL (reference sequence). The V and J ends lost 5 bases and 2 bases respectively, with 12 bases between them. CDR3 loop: CASSTGVRNYGYTF. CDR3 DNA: TGTGCCAGCAGCACAGGCGTCCGAAACTATGGCTACACCTTC.

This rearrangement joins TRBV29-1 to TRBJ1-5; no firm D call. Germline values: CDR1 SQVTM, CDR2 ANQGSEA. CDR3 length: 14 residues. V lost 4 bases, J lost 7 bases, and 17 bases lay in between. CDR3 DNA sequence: TGCAGCGTTGTAGGCGCAGAGCCAAGCCAGCCCCAGCATTTT. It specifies CSVVGAEPSQPQHF. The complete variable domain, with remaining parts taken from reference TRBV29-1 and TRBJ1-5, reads SAVISQKPSRDICQRGTSLTIQCQVDSQVTMMFWYRQQPGQSLTLIATANQGSEATYESGFVIDKFPISRPNLTFSTLTVSNMSPEDSSIYLCSVVGAEPSQPQHFGDGTRLSIL.

The CDR3 nucleotides read TGTGCCAGCAGTGCAATGGGGGGGAGGCCCCATCAGCCCCAGCATTTT. This sequence encodes CASSAMGGRPHQPQHF. The V gene is TRBV6-1, the J gene TRBJ1-5; a possible D gene is TRBD1 (5 bases). V was shortened by 4 bases and J by 5 bases, with 18 bases between the two germline ends. From germline, CDR1 is MNHNS and CDR2 SASEGT. CDR3 length equals 16 residues.

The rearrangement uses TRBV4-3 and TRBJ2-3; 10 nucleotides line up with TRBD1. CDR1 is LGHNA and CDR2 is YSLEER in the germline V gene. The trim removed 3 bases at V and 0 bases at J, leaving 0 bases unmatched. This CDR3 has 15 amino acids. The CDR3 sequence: CASSQGQGSTDTQYF. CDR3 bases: TGCGCCAGCAGCCAGGGACAGGGGAGCACAGATACGCAGTATTTT.

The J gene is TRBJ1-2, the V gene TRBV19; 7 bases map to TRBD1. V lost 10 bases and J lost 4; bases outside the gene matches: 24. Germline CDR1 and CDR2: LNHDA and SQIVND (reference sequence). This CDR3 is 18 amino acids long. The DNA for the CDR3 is TGTGCCACCACCTCAGGGGGGGGGCCCAGGAGGCCGGCCTATGGCTACACCTTC. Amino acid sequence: CATTSGGGPRRPAYGYTF.

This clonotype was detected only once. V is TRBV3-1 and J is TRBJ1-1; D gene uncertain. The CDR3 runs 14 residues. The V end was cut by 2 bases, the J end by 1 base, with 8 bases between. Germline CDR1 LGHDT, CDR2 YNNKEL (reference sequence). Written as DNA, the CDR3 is TGTGCCAGCAGCCAATTCCTCACGAACACTGAAGCTTTCTTT. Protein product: CASSQFLTNTEAFF. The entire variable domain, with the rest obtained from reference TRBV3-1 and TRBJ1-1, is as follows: DTAVSQTPKYLVTQMGNDKSIKCEQNLGHDTMYWYKQDSKKFLKIMFSYNNKELIINETVPNRFSPKSPDKAHLNLHINSLELGDSAVYFCASSQFLTNTEAFFGQGTRLTVV.

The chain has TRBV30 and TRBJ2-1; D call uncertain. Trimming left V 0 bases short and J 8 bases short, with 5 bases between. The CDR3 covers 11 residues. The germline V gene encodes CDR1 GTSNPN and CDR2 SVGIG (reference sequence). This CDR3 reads CAWSVRYEQFF. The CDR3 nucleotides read TGTGCCTGGAGTGTGCGATATGAGCAGTTCTTC.

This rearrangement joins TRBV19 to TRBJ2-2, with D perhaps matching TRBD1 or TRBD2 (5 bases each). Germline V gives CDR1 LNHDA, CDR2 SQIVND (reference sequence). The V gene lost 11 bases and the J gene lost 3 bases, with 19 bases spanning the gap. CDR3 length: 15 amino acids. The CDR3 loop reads CAVSNRDVYTGELFF. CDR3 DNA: TGTGCCGTCAGCAACCGGGACGTTTACACCGGGGAGCTGTTTTTT.

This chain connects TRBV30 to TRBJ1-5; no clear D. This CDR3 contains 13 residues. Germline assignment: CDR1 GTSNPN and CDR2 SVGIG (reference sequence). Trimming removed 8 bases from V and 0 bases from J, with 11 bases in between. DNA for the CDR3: TGTGCCGGATCCCAGAATAGCAATCAGCCCCAGCATTTT. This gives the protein CAGSQNSNQPQHF.

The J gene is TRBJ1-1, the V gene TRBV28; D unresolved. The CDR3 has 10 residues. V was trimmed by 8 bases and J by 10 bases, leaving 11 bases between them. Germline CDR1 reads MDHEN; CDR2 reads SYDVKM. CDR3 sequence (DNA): TGTGCCAGCTGGCAGTTGCGAGCTTTCTTT. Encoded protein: CASWQLRAFF.

CDR3 sequence (DNA): TGTGCCAGCAGTGAATTGGGACACCTGAGCTCCTACGAGCAGTACTTC. This translates into CASSELGHLSSYEQYF. V usage is TRBV25-1 and J usage is TRBJ2-7, with D possibly being TRBD1 (6 bases). Germline assignment: CDR1 MGHDK and CDR2 SYGVNS. There are 16 residues in the CDR3. The V end was cut by 1 base, the J end by 0 bases, with 13 bases between.

The CDR3 nucleotides are TGTGCCAGCAGCCAATTCCGGGACAAGCGTGAAGCTTTCTTT. It yields the protein CASSQFRDKREAFF. The chain recombines TRBV7-8 with TRBJ1-1, with a possible D match to TRBD1 (6 bases). Trimming took off 5 bases at V and 7 bases at J, with 17 bases between the two ends. This CDR3 contains 14 residues. CDR1 is SGHVS and CDR2 is FQNEAQ in the germline V gene. Supplemented by reference TRBV7-8 and TRBJ1-1, the full variable domain reads GAGVSQSPRYKVAKRGQDVALRCDPISGHVSLFWYQQALGQGPEFLTYFQNEAQLDKSGLPSDRFFAERPEGSVSTLKIQRTQQEDSAVYLCASSQFRDKREAFFGQGTRLTVV.

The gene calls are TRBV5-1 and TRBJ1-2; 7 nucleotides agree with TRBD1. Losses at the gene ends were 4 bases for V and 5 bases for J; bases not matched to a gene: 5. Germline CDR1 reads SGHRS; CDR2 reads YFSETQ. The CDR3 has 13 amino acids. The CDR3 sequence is CASSPGQPYGYTF. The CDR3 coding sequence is TGCGCCAGCAGCCCGGGACAGCCGTATGGCTACACCTTC.

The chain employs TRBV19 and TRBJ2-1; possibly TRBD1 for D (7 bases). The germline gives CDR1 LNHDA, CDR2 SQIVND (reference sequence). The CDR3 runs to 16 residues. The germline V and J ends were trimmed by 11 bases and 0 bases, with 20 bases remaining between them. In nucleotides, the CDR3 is TGTGCCGCTTCATACTCGGGGGACAGCTCCTACAATGAGCAGTTCTTC. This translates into CAASYSGDSSYNEQFF.

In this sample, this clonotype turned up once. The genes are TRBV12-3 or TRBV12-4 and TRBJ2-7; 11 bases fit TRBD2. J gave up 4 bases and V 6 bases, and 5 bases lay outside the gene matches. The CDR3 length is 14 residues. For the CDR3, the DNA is TGTGCCAGCAGCCTAGCGGGAGGAATATACGAGCAGTACTTC. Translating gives CASSLAGGIYEQYF.